Listed here are 29 T cell receptor beta chains from one sample, sequenced in a study of T cell repertoires in ileal Crohn's disease. TCRdb's table, derived via immunoSEQ multiplex PCR, lists solely in-frame clones and lacks some. The data show approximately 13,000 clones, approximately 70% seen once. Sequenced material: ileal tissue. These receptors originate from an adult with Crohn's disease.

This sequence joins TRBV29-1 and TRBJ2-4; D may be TRBD2 (5 bases). The CDR3 totals 13 residues. Germline CDR1 reads SQVTM; CDR2 reads ANQGSEA. V was cut by 8 bases and J by 6 bases, with 17 bases left in between. CDR3 sequence: CSFREGVGNIQYF. CDR3 nucleotides: TGCAGCTTCCGAGAGGGCGTGGGAAACATTCAGTACTTC.

A word on this clone: Its ends do not fully match the called genes, so a read error is possible. This chain links TRBV7-9 with TRBJ2-2; D ambiguous. Per germline, CDR1 SEHNR and CDR2 FQNEAQ (reference sequence). This CDR3 comprises 12 residues. The CDR3 nucleotides read TGTGCTAGCAGCTTCTCAGGCGGGGAGCTGTTTTTT. Its translation is CASSFSGGELFF. Using reference TRBV7-9 and TRBJ2-2 for the parts outside the CDR3, the full variable domain is DTGVSQNPRHKITKRGQNVTFRCDPISEHNRLYWYRQTLGQGPEFLTYFQNEAQLEKSRLLSDRFSAERPKGSFSTLEIQRTEQGDSAMYLCASSFSGGELFFGEGSRLTVL.

This clone came up a few times. The chain carries TRBV20-1 and TRBJ2-3; D gene ambiguous. Germline-derived CDR1 and CDR2 are DFQATT and SNEGSKA (reference sequence). This CDR3 has 11 amino acids. Trimming took off 6 bases at V and 6 bases at J, with 10 bases between the two ends. This CDR3 reads CSAKQLDTQYF. The CDR3 DNA is TGCAGTGCCAAACAATTGGATACGCAGTATTTT.

The chain carries TRBV5-1 and TRBJ2-5; the match to TRBD2 covers 12 bases. This CDR3 region has 16 residues. V shed 1 base and J 0 bases; nucleotides not matched to a gene: 1. The germline V gene has CDR1 SGHRS and CDR2 YFSETQ. CDR3 sequence: CASSLRTSGDQETQYF. CDR3 DNA: TGCGCCAGCAGCTTGAGGACTAGCGGGGACCAAGAGACCCAGTACTTC.

The chain has TRBV30 and TRBJ2-1; TRBD1 aligns across 8 bases. The V gene end was trimmed by 2 bases and the J gene end by 12 bases; junction bases not matched to a gene: 9. This CDR3 is built from 13 residues. Germline V CDR1 and CDR2: GTSNPN, SVGIG (reference sequence). The CDR3 DNA reads TGTGCCTGGAGTTCACCAGGGGGCGAGGGGCAGTTCTTC. It codes for CAWSSPGGEGQFF.

This chain uses TRBV9 with TRBJ2-3, with 11 nucleotides matching TRBD2. The ends lost 4 bases at V and 3 bases at J; junction bases unmatched: 13. The germline gives CDR1 SGDLS, CDR2 YYNGEE. The CDR3 loop spans 18 amino acids. The CDR3: CASSSGTSGISHTDTQYF. The CDR3 bases are TGTGCCAGCAGCTCCGGGACTAGCGGTATTTCTCATACAGATACGCAGTATTTT.

The CDR3 here is CASTKGQQKETQYF. The CDR3 nucleotides read TGTGCCAGCACTAAGGGACAGCAAAAAGAGACCCAGTACTTC. The genes are TRBV2 and TRBJ2-5; TRBD1 aligns across 7 bases. Germline CDR1 reads SNHLY; CDR2 reads FYNNEI. The CDR3 length is 14 residues. Trimming at V came to 7 bases and at J to 3 bases, leaving 8 bases not matched to a gene.

The chain is built from TRBV5-5 and TRBJ2-7; TRBD1 is a possible D gene (6 bases). Germline CDR1 and CDR2: SGHKS and YYEKEE (reference sequence). There are 14 residues in the CDR3. Between the trimmed V and J ends, which lost 0 bases and 5 bases, there was a span of 12 bases. In DNA form, the CDR3 reads TGTGCCAGCAGCTTGGCACAGGGTATCAACGAGCAGTACTTC. Residues: CASSLAQGINEQYF.

The chain uses TRBV5-5 and TRBJ2-3; D remains ambiguous. The length of the CDR3 is 14 residues. The germline CDR1 and CDR2 sequences are SGHKS and YYEKEE (reference sequence). Between the trimmed V and J ends, which lost 5 bases and 2 bases, there was a span of 12 bases. For the CDR3, the DNA is TGTGCCAGCAGTCCCGACTCCTCCACAGATACGCAGTATTTT. Amino acid sequence: CASSPDSSTDTQYF.

V usage is TRBV27 and J usage is TRBJ1-1; tentatively, D is TRBD1 (6 bases). Germline CDR1 and CDR2: MNHEY and SMNVEV (reference sequence). The CDR3 totals 14 residues. The V end lost 8 bases, the J end lost 0 bases, and 13 bases lay between the germline ends. The chain's CDR3 is CASERRGMNTEAFF. The CDR3 coding sequence is TGTGCCAGCGAAAGAAGGGGGATGAACACTGAAGCTTTCTTT.

This rearrangement joins TRBV7-9 to TRBJ1-3; perhaps TRBD1 as D (5 bases). Germline CDR1 SEHNR, CDR2 FQNEAQ (reference sequence). V lost 3 bases to trimming and J lost 4 bases, with 13 bases between them. The CDR3 covers 15 residues. CDR3: CASSFYQGLGNTIYF. The DNA of the CDR3 is TGTGCCAGCAGCTTTTATCAGGGACTAGGAAACACCATATATTTT.

This clone was recorded only once. The chain links TRBV28 to TRBJ2-3; D gene uncertain. Trimming cost V 7 bases and J 3 bases, with 11 bases left between them. This CDR3 has 13 amino acids. Germline CDR1 reads MDHEN; CDR2 reads SYDVKM. CDR3 DNA: TGTGCCAGCACCCTTAACCCTACAGATACGCAGTATTTT. Protein product: CASTLNPTDTQYF.

CDR3 bases: TGTGCCAGCAGTCCAGGGCCCTCTAATGAAAAACTGTTTTTT. It specifies CASSPGPSNEKLFF. The genes are TRBV5-5 and TRBJ1-4, with a weak D call TRBD1 (5 bases). This CDR3 comprises 14 residues. Germline V gives CDR1 SGHKS, CDR2 YYEKEE (reference sequence). V shed 5 bases and J shed 3 bases, with 11 bases lying between them.

This clone was detected only a few times. CDR3 protein: CASSLFSGQGPSYNSPLHF. The DNA of the CDR3 is TGTGCCAGCAGTTTATTTTCGGGACAGGGCCCGTCCTATAATTCACCCCTCCACTTT. J is TRBJ1-6 and V is TRBV27; TRBD1 matches 9 bases. After removal of 1 base from V and 1 base from J, the junction contained 8 bases not matched to a gene. CDR1 and CDR2 (germline): MNHEY, SMNVEV (reference sequence). The CDR3 spans 19 residues.

This clone was picked up a small number of times. V gene TRBV6-1 combines with J gene TRBJ2-7; 11 bases fit TRBD1. Germline lookup yields CDR1 MNHNS and CDR2 SASEGT. V was pared by 7 bases and J by 3 bases, with 5 bases of the junction left unmatched. The CDR3 contains 14 residues. The CDR3 loop reads CASKGQGVLYEQYF. In DNA, the CDR3 is TGTGCCAGCAAGGGACAGGGGGTCCTCTACGAGCAGTACTTC.

V and J are TRBV7-3 and TRBJ1-1; unclear D gene. Germline V gene lookup returns CDR1 SGHTA and CDR2 FQGTGA. This CDR3 region has 13 residues. Trimming removed 2 bases at V and 5 bases at J, with 9 bases between. The CDR3 DNA follows: TGTGCCAGCAGCTTAGGGTCGGAAACTGAAGCTTTCTTT. Its protein is CASSLGSETEAFF.

The genes are TRBV6-6 and TRBJ1-2; 7 nucleotides align to TRBD1. This CDR3 has 14 residues. V gave up 3 bases and J gave up 6 bases; unmatched junction bases: 7. Germline assignment: CDR1 MNHNY and CDR2 SVGAGI (reference sequence). The CDR3 here is CASSYRGQSNGYTF. The CDR3 DNA follows: TGTGCCAGCAGTTATAGGGGACAGTCCAATGGCTACACCTTC.

For the CDR3, the DNA is TGTGCCAGCAGTGGGACATGGAACACTGAAGCTTTCTTT. Encoded protein: CASSGTWNTEAFF. The chain carries TRBV6-1 and TRBJ1-1, with D possibly being TRBD1 (5 bases). The CDR3 is made up of 13 amino acids. CDR1 and CDR2 from the germline V gene are MNHNS and SASEGT. With 4 bases removed from V and 1 base from J, the gap between germline ends came to 7 bases.

This clone is deemed large (0.1 to 1%). The chain combines TRBV28 with TRBJ1-6; 9 nucleotides line up with TRBD1. The CDR3 runs to 14 residues. Germline loops: CDR1 MDHEN, CDR2 SYDVKM. The J segment lost 10 bases and the V segment lost 5 bases, leaving 6 bases of the junction unmatched. CDR3 DNA sequence: TGTGCCAGCAGTCTGGGACAGGGAGGCTCACCCCTCCACTTT. Protein product: CASSLGQGGSPLHF.

This clone is judged large. The gene calls are TRBV6-4 and TRBJ1-2; 11 nucleotides match TRBD1. J was trimmed by 0 bases and V by 6 bases; bases with no gene match: 6. Germline-derived CDR1 and CDR2 are MRHNA and SNTAGT. The CDR3 totals 16 residues. Here the CDR3 reads CASRGDRGRTNYGYTF. The CDR3 nucleotides read TGTGCCAGCAGGGGGGACAGGGGGAGGACTAACTATGGCTACACCTTC.

This sequence joins TRBV28 and TRBJ1-6; 11 positions match TRBD1. The CDR3 totals 15 residues. Trimming at V came to 2 bases and at J to 8 bases, leaving 2 bases not matched to a gene. Looked up from germline, CDR1 is MDHEN and CDR2 is SYDVKM. Here the CDR3 DNA reads TGTGCCAGCAGTTTAGGGGACAGGGGGTATTCACCCCTCCACTTT. Its translation is CASSLGDRGYSPLHF. The whole variable domain, remainder taken from reference TRBV28 and TRBJ1-6, is DVKVTQSSRYLVKRTGEKVFLECVQDMDHENMFWYRQDPGLGLRLIYFSYDVKMKEKGDIPEGYSVSREKKERFSLILESASTNQTSMYLCASSLGDRGYSPLHFGNGTRLTVT.

The V call is TRBV2, the J call TRBJ2-3; D gene uncertain. In germline, CDR1 is SNHLY, CDR2 FYNNEI. There are 15 residues in the CDR3. The ends were cut back, 7 bases at V and 0 bases at J, with 14 bases in the middle. CDR3 amino acids: CASKGALGSTDTQYF. In nucleotides, the CDR3 is TGTGCCAGCAAGGGCGCTTTGGGAAGCACAGATACGCAGTATTTT.

The rearrangement links TRBV29-1 to TRBJ2-1; 7 nucleotides align to TRBD2. The germline CDR1 and CDR2 sequences are SQVTM and ANQGSEA. V was pared by 7 bases and J by 6 bases, with 3 bases of the junction left unmatched. The CDR3 totals 11 residues. CDR3 sequence (DNA): TGCAGCGCTGGACTAGGCAATGAGCAGTTCTTC. Protein product: CSAGLGNEQFF.

The chain carries TRBV5-6 and TRBJ1-2, with a possible D match to TRBD1 (5 bases). The CDR3 has 19 amino acids. In germline, CDR1 is SGHDT, CDR2 YYEEEE. Trimming left V 3 bases short and J 4 bases short, with 28 bases between. The chain's CDR3 is CASSSRWGLGTQGFYGYTF. The CDR3 DNA reads TGTGCCAGCAGCTCACGGTGGGGCCTGGGAACCCAGGGATTCTATGGCTACACCTTC.

As to this clone: A far larger clone lies a single base away; this is likely a read error. The rearrangement joins TRBV4-2 to TRBJ2-2, with D possibly matching TRBD1 (5 bases). This CDR3 region has 15 residues. Between the trimmed V and J ends, which lost 2 bases and 1 base, there was a span of 8 bases. CDR1 LGHNA and CDR2 YNFKEQ come from the germline V gene. The CDR3 nucleotides are TGTGCCAGCAGCCAACCAGGGCTGAACACCGGGGAGCTGTTTTTT. Translation gives CASSQPGLNTGELFF.

The chain uses TRBV19 and TRBJ2-7; either TRBD1 or TRBD2 may fit D (6 bases each). Germline V lookup: CDR1 LNHDA, CDR2 SQIVND (reference sequence). The CDR3 has 13 amino acids. V lost 9 bases and J 4 bases, leaving 16 bases between the germline ends. CDR3: CASSRGLEYEQYF. The CDR3 DNA sequence: TGTGCCAGCTCCCGGGGGCTCGAATACGAGCAGTACTTC.

J is TRBJ2-4 and V is TRBV2, with 10 bases aligning to TRBD2. The CDR3 is 16 amino acids. Trimming cost V 7 bases and J 1 base; bases outside gene matches: 7. Germline CDR1 reads SNHLY; CDR2 reads FYNNEI. Here the CDR3 reads CASTGTSVLAKNIQYF. CDR3 nucleotide sequence: TGTGCCAGCACTGGGACTAGCGTGTTGGCCAAAAACATTCAGTACTTC.

The chain employs TRBV7-9 and TRBJ1-1; no definite D call. The CDR3 has 17 residues. Looked up from germline, CDR1 is SEHNR and CDR2 is FQNEAQ (reference sequence). V was clipped by 4 bases and J by 0 bases, with 18 bases between them. CDR3: CASSSTGDTALNTEAFF. The DNA of the CDR3 is TGTGCCAGCAGCTCCACCGGCGATACAGCATTGAACACTGAAGCTTTCTTT.

This clone was picked up a small number of times. The rearrangement links TRBV2 to TRBJ1-2; D gene unclear. Looked up from germline, CDR1 is SNHLY and CDR2 is FYNNEI. V lost 6 bases to trimming and J lost 3 bases, with 8 bases between them. The CDR3 runs 12 residues. The CDR3 sequence is CASRGIDYGYTF. The CDR3 DNA is TGTGCCAGCAGAGGGATTGACTATGGCTACACCTTC.